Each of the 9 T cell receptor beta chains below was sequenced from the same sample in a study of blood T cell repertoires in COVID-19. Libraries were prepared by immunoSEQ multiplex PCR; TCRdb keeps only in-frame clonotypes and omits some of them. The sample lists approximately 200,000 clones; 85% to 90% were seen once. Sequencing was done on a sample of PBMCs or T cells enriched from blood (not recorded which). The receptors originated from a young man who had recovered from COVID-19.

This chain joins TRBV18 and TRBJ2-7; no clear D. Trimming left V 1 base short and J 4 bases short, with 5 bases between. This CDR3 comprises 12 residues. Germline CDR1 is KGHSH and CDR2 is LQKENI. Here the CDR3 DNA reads TGTGCCAGCTCACCACAGAGTTACGAGCAGTACTTC. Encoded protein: CASSPQSYEQYF.

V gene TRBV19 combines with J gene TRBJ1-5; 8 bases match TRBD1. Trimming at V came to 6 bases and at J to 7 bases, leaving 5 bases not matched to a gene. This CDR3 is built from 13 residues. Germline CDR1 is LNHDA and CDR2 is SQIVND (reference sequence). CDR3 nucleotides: TGTGCCAGTAGCCTACAGGGGGTACAGCCCCAGCATTTT. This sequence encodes CASSLQGVQPQHF.

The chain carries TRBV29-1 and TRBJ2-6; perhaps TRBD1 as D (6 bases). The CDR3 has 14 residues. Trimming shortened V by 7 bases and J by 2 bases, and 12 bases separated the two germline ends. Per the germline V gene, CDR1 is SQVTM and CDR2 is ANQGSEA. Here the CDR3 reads CSARTDPGANVLTF. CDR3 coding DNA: TGCAGCGCCAGGACAGATCCTGGGGCCAACGTCCTGACTTTC.

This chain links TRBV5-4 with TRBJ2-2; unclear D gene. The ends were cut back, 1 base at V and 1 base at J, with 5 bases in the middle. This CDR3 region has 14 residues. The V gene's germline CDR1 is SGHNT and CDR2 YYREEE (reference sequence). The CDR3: CASSLMRNTGELFF. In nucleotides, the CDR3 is TGTGCCAGCAGCTTGATGAGGAACACCGGGGAGCTGTTTTTT.

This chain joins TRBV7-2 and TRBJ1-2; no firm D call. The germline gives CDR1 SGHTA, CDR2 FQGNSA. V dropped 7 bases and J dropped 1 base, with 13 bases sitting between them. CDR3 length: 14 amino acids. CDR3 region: CASTVGLVNYGYTF. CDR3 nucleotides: TGTGCCAGCACCGTAGGACTCGTTAACTATGGCTACACCTTC.

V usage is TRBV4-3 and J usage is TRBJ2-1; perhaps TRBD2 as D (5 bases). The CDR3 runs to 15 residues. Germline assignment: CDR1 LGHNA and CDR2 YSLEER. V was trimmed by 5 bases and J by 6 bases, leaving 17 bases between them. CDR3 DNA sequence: TGCGCCAGCAGCGACACACTAGTAGGTTCCAATGAGCAGTTCTTC. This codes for CASSDTLVGSNEQFF.

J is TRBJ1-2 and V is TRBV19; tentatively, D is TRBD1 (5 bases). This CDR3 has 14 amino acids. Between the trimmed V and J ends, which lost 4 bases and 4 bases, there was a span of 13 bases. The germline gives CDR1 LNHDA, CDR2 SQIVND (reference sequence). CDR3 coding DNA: TGTGCCAGTAGTACCCGACAGCTAAGCTATGGCTACACCTTC. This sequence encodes CASSTRQLSYGYTF. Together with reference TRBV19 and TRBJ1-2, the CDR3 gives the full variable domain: DGGITQSPKYLFRKEGQNVTLSCEQNLNHDAMYWYRQDPGQGLRLIYYSQIVNDFQKGDIAEGYSVSREKKESFPLTVTSAQKNPTAFYLCASSTRQLSYGYTFGSGTRLTVV.

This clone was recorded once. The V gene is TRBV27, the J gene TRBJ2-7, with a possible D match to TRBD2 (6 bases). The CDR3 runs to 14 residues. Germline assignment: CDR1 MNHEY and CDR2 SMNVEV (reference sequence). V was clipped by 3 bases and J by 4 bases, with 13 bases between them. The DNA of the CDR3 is TGTGCCAGCAGTTTTGCGGGAAATCGGTACGAGCAGTACTTC. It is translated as CASSFAGNRYEQYF.

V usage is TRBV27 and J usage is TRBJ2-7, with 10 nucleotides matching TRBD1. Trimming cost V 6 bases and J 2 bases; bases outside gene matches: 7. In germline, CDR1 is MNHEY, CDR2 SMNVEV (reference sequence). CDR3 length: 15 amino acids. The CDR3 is CASRQPGTGAYEQYF. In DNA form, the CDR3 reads TGTGCCAGCAGACAACCTGGGACAGGGGCCTACGAGCAGTACTTC.